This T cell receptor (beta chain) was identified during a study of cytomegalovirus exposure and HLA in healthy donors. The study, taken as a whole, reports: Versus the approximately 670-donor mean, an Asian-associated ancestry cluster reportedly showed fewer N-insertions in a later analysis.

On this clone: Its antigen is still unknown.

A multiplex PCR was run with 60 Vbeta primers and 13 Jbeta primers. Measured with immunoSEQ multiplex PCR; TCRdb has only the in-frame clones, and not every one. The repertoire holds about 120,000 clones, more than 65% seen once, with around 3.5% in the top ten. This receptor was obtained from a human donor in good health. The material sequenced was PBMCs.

The CDR3 DNA is TGTGCCAGTAGTAAGGCCCGGGACAGGGGGCTCTACGAGCAGTACTTC. This gives the protein CASSKARDRGLYEQYF. This chain joins TRBV19 and TRBJ2-7, with 12 bases identical to TRBD1. This CDR3 comprises 16 residues. Germline V gene sequence: CDR1 LNHDA, CDR2 SQIVND (reference sequence). J gave up 3 bases and V 4 bases, and 7 bases lay outside the gene matches.